These 7 T cell receptor beta chains were all obtained from the same sample, sequenced in a study of blood T cell repertoires in COVID-19. Some clones are missing from TCRdb's copy, which holds only in-frame ones; the method was immunoSEQ multiplex PCR. The table shows 180,000 or so clones, with more than 85% occurring only once. Material: peripheral blood. The receptors were gathered from a woman aged 30 to 39 with active or convalescent COVID-19.

This chain joins TRBV6-5 and TRBJ2-7; no definite D call. Trimming took 11 bases from V and 4 from J, leaving 12 bases between them. CDR1 is MNHEY, CDR2 SVGAGI, per germline. The CDR3 is 11 amino acids. The CDR3 nucleotides read TGTGCCGTAATGTCCTTTTACGAGCAGTACTTC. It yields the protein CAVMSFYEQYF.

The chain carries TRBV9 and TRBJ2-1, with TRBD2 matching over 8 bases. Germline CDR1 and CDR2: SGDLS and YYNGEE. This CDR3 comprises 18 residues. Trimming took 0 bases from V and 9 from J; bases not matched to a gene: 17. The CDR3 bases are TGTGCCAGCAGCGTAGATCTCGCGGGGGGCAGTCTCGGCGGTGAGCAGTTCTTC. Protein product: CASSVDLAGGSLGGEQFF.

V gene TRBV7-9 combines with J gene TRBJ2-7, with D hard to call. CDR3 length: 15 amino acids. Germline CDR1 reads SEHNR; CDR2 reads FQNEAQ (reference sequence). V was pared by 5 bases and J by 0 bases, with 14 bases between. The CDR3 spells CASSPFQVGSYEQYF. CDR3 coding DNA: TGTGCCAGCAGCCCATTCCAGGTCGGCTCCTACGAGCAGTACTTC.

V and J are TRBV11-3 and TRBJ2-7; 10 bases map to TRBD1. This CDR3 is 15 amino acids long. Germline V gene data show CDR1 as SGHNT and CDR2 as YENEEA. Unmatched junction bases numbered 6, after V lost 1 base and J lost 6 bases. The CDR3 protein is CASSLVGTGDAEQYF. CDR3 nucleotides: TGTGCCAGCAGCTTAGTTGGGACAGGGGACGCCGAGCAGTACTTC.

This clone was seen a single time. The V gene is TRBV15, the J gene TRBJ1-1; 7 bases line up with TRBD1. V gave up 8 bases and J gave up 5 bases; unmatched junction bases: 8. This CDR3 comprises 13 residues. The germline gives CDR1 LNHNV, CDR2 YYDKDF (reference sequence). The CDR3 DNA follows: TGTGCCACCTCCCGAGGGGGCAAGACTGAAGCTTTCTTT. Amino acid sequence: CATSRGGKTEAFF.

The rearrangement joins TRBV3-1 (or the pseudogene TRBV3-2) to TRBJ2-3; the match to TRBD1 covers 7 bases. Germline loops: CDR1 LGHDT, CDR2 YNNKEL (reference sequence). The ends lost 3 bases at V and 7 bases at J; junction bases unmatched: 13. The CDR3 loop spans 16 amino acids. DNA for the CDR3: TGTGCCAGCAGCCAGGCCGGGACAGTGAAAGTATATACGCAGTATTTT. It is translated as CASSQAGTVKVYTQYF.

This rearrangement joins TRBV2 to TRBJ2-7, with 9 nucleotides matching TRBD1. Germline CDR1 SNHLY, CDR2 FYNNEI. The V gene end was trimmed by 6 bases and the J gene end by 3 bases; junction bases not matched to a gene: 12. The CDR3 is 16 amino acids. In DNA, the CDR3 is TGTGCCAGCAGGACACCGGGACAGGGAAAAGGCTACGAGCAGTACTTC. The encoded protein is CASRTPGQGKGYEQYF.